Below are 21 T cell receptor beta chains sequenced from a single sample in a study of blood T cell repertoires in COVID-19. TCRdb keeps only in-frame clones here, not all; method: immunoSEQ multiplex PCR. The sample includes fewer than 250,000 clones, 75% to 85% of them seen just once. Sequencing input: peripheral blood. All receptors come from a human donor in a cohort sampled during active COVID-19.

V and J are TRBV4-1 and TRBJ2-3, with TRBD2 matching over 11 bases. Germline trimming cut 1 base from V and 3 bases from J; bases unmatched to any gene: 6. The germline gives CDR1 MGHRA, CDR2 YSYEKL. The CDR3 runs to 17 residues. CDR3 in DNA: TGCGCCAGCAGCCAAGTCGGGCTAGCGGGGGGTACAGATACGCAGTATTTT. It yields the protein CASSQVGLAGGTDTQYF.

The J gene is TRBJ2-2, the V gene TRBV6-6; D perhaps matches TRBD2 (7 bases). Germline V gene lookup returns CDR1 MNHNY and CDR2 SVGAGI (reference sequence). This CDR3 is built from 16 residues. V lost 6 bases to trimming and J lost 2 bases, with 16 bases between them. The CDR3 spells CASSLLGGGNTGELFF. Written as DNA, the CDR3 is TGTGCCAGCAGCCTACTGGGCGGGGGCAACACCGGGGAGCTGTTTTTT.

The V and J genes are TRBV2 and TRBJ2-7; 7 positions match TRBD2. The CDR3 totals 14 residues. Germline CDR1 and CDR2: SNHLY and FYNNEI. The V gene end was trimmed by 4 bases and the J gene end by 1 base; junction bases not matched to a gene: 4. The CDR3 sequence is CASSGSGASYEQYF. In nucleotides, the CDR3 is TGTGCCAGCAGTGGGAGCGGGGCGTCCTACGAGCAGTACTTC. Together with reference TRBV2 and TRBJ2-7, the CDR3 gives the full variable domain: EPEVTQTPSHQVTQMGQEVILRCVPISNHLYFYWYRQILGQKVEFLVSFYNNEISEKSEIFDDQFSVERPDGSNFTLKIRSTKLEDSAMYFCASSGSGASYEQYFGPGTRLTVT.

This clone showed up just a few times. This chain connects TRBV10-2 to TRBJ1-2, with D possibly matching TRBD1 (5 bases). The germline V gene has CDR1 WSHSY and CDR2 SAAADI. V was trimmed by 5 bases and J by 6 bases, leaving 10 bases between them. The CDR3 contains 12 residues. This chain's CDR3 is CASSPVRDGYTF. The CDR3, as DNA: TGCGCCAGCAGTCCCGTCAGGGATGGCTACACCTTC.

The chain couples TRBV11-2 to TRBJ1-1; no definite D call. The germline V gene encodes CDR1 SGHAT and CDR2 FQNNGV. This CDR3 is built from 14 residues. Trimming pared 1 base from V and 7 bases from J, leaving 13 bases between. The CDR3 loop is CASSLGVTDGEAFF. The CDR3 DNA sequence: TGTGCCAGCAGCTTAGGAGTCACAGACGGTGAAGCTTTCTTT.

V is TRBV4-1 and J is TRBJ2-6; maybe TRBD1 (5 bases). Between the trimmed V and J ends, which lost 9 bases and 1 base, there was a span of 13 bases. The CDR3 consists of 15 residues. Germline CDR1 reads MGHRA; CDR2 reads YSYEKL. CDR3 in DNA: TGCGCCAGTCAGCCAGGGAATTCTGGGGCCAACGTCCTGACTTTC. It specifies CASQPGNSGANVLTF.

The chain employs TRBV19 and TRBJ2-4; 7 bases match TRBD1. Per the germline V gene, CDR1 is LNHDA and CDR2 is SQIVND (reference sequence). Unmatched junction bases numbered 13, after V lost 7 bases and J lost 10 bases. The CDR3 is 14 amino acids. The CDR3 DNA reads as TGTGCCAGTACTACGGAACAGGGGTCAACTATTCAGTACTTC. Amino acids: CASTTEQGSTIQYF. The variable domain in full, with the rest retrieved from reference TRBV19 and TRBJ2-4, is DGGITQSPKYLFRKEGQNVTLSCEQNLNHDAMYWYRQDPGQGLRLIYYSQIVNDFQKGDIAEGYSVSREKKESFPLTVTSAQKNPTAFYLCASTTEQGSTIQYFGAGTRLSVL.

This chain connects TRBV12-5 to TRBJ2-7; the D gene is possibly TRBD1 (6 bases). The CDR3 is made up of 12 amino acids. The germline V gene encodes CDR1 LGHNT and CDR2 FRNRAP. The V end was cut by 8 bases, the J end by 6 bases, with 14 bases between. As DNA, the CDR3 is TGTGCTAGTCGGGCCAGGGGCGGCGAGCAGTACTTC. This encodes CASRARGGEQYF.

The chain is built from TRBV27 and TRBJ2-1, with no clear D. This CDR3 spans 12 amino acids. Deletions cut 3 bases from V and 7 bases from J, with 7 bases between. CDR1 is MNHEY and CDR2 is SMNVEV in the germline V gene (reference sequence). The CDR3 DNA reads as TGTGCCAGCAGTTTCGCCGGGAATGAGCAGTTCTTC. This translates into CASSFAGNEQFF.

This chain uses TRBV11-2 with TRBJ2-1; 14 positions match TRBD2. CDR1 and CDR2 (germline): SGHAT, FQNNGV. Trimming took 5 bases from V and 0 from J; bases not matched to a gene: 3. The CDR3 runs 17 residues. In nucleotides, the CDR3 is TGTGCCAGCAGCCAAGGGACTAGCGGGAGCTCCTACAATGAGCAGTTCTTC. Protein: CASSQGTSGSSYNEQFF.

The chain recombines TRBV7-8 with TRBJ2-7, with 10 positions matching TRBD2. V was pared by 5 bases and J by 2 bases, with 9 bases of the junction left unmatched. Germline V gene sequence: CDR1 SGHVS, CDR2 FQNEAQ. The CDR3 contains 16 residues. DNA for the CDR3: TGTGCCAGCAGCCCTAGACGGACTAGCGGAACCTACGAGCAGTACTTC. Its translation: CASSPRRTSGTYEQYF.

The chain joins TRBV5-1 to TRBJ2-2; 10 positions match TRBD1. Germline CDR1 SGHRS, CDR2 YFSETQ. CDR3 length: 17 residues. J was trimmed by 0 bases and V by 4 bases; bases with no gene match: 6. CDR3 sequence reads: CASSPTTGGSNTGELFF. CDR3 in DNA: TGCGCCAGCAGCCCAACGACAGGGGGCTCGAACACCGGGGAGCTGTTTTTT.

This chain uses TRBV27 with TRBJ1-1, with TRBD1 matching 11 bases. J gave up 1 base and V 6 bases, and 4 bases lay outside the gene matches. CDR3 length: 15 amino acids. The germline CDR1 and CDR2 sequences are MNHEY and SMNVEV (reference sequence). This chain's CDR3 is CASRPDRGPNTEAFF. In DNA, the CDR3 is TGTGCCAGCAGGCCGGACAGGGGGCCGAACACTGAAGCTTTCTTT.

This clone was detected only a few times. The rearrangement joins TRBV7-9 to TRBJ1-2, with 8 bases aligning to TRBD1. Germline-derived CDR1 and CDR2 are SEHNR and FQNEAQ (reference sequence). V shed 1 base and J 5 bases; nucleotides not matched to a gene: 6. The CDR3 extends over 15 amino acids. CDR3 coding DNA: TGTGCCAGCAGCTTAGGGGTGGGACAGGATTATGGCTACACCTTC. It codes for CASSLGVGQDYGYTF.

This clone has a single count. This chain uses TRBV7-2 with TRBJ2-1; 10 nucleotides agree with TRBD2. The germline V gene has CDR1 SGHTA and CDR2 FQGNSA. The CDR3 runs 17 residues. V shed 5 bases, J shed 1 base, and the junction held 8 bases outside the gene matches. CDR3 loop: CASSDPRTSGSYNEQFF. CDR3 nucleotides: TGTGCCAGCAGCGATCCGCGGACTAGCGGATCCTACAATGAGCAGTTCTTC.

The chain combines TRBV5-1 with TRBJ2-3, with D possibly TRBD2 on 6 matching bases. The V end was cut by 1 base, the J end by 8 bases, with 14 bases between. The CDR3 consists of 14 residues. Germline lookup yields CDR1 SGHRS and CDR2 YFSETQ. CDR3 region: CASSLFASEGTQYF. CDR3 DNA sequence: TGCGCCAGCAGCTTGTTTGCTAGCGAAGGTACGCAGTATTTT.

This sequence joins TRBV9 and TRBJ2-2; 10 nucleotides line up with TRBD2. J lost 4 bases, V lost 4 bases, and 7 bases had no gene match. The CDR3 spans 16 residues. Germline CDR1 is SGDLS and CDR2 is YYNGEE. CDR3 sequence: CASSSTSGAGTGELFF. Here the CDR3 DNA reads TGTGCCAGCAGCTCCACTAGCGGGGCGGGCACCGGGGAGCTGTTTTTT.

The V and J genes are TRBV5-6 and TRBJ2-3; D remains ambiguous. The CDR3 contains 15 residues. The germline gives CDR1 SGHDT, CDR2 YYEEEE. V was shortened by 3 bases and J by 4 bases, with 15 bases between the two germline ends. CDR3: CASSSMTGAADTQYF. The CDR3 DNA sequence: TGTGCCAGCAGCTCGATGACCGGCGCGGCAGATACGCAGTATTTT.

J is TRBJ2-1 and V is TRBV5-4; 7 bases are shared with TRBD1. The CDR3 runs to 13 residues. J was trimmed by 7 bases and V by 4 bases; bases with no gene match: 5. Per the germline V gene, CDR1 is SGHNT and CDR2 is YYREEE (reference sequence). CDR3 region: CASSLTGMNEQFF. Written as DNA, the CDR3 is TGTGCCAGCAGCCTGACAGGGATGAATGAGCAGTTCTTC.

Details on this clone: Other DNA sequences in this specimen translate into the identical CDR3. This rearrangement joins TRBV3-1 (or the pseudogene TRBV3-2) to TRBJ1-2; 8 nucleotides align to TRBD1. With 0 bases clipped from V and 6 bases from J, the junction kept 3 bases outside the gene matches. From germline, CDR1 is LGHDT and CDR2 YNNKEL (reference sequence). CDR3 length equals 14 residues. The CDR3 nucleotides are TGTGCCAGCAGCCAAGACACAGGGGGTAATGGCTACACCTTC. It encodes CASSQDTGGNGYTF.

The chain links TRBV7-9 to TRBJ2-5; TRBD1 agrees at 9 bases. This CDR3 has 15 residues. Trimming removed 2 bases from V and 4 bases from J; junction bases left unmatched: 5. The germline CDR1 and CDR2 sequences are SEHNR and FQNEAQ (reference sequence). In nucleotides, the CDR3 is TGTGCCAGCAGCTTAATGGGACAGGGAAGAGAGACCCAGTACTTC. Amino acids: CASSLMGQGRETQYF.